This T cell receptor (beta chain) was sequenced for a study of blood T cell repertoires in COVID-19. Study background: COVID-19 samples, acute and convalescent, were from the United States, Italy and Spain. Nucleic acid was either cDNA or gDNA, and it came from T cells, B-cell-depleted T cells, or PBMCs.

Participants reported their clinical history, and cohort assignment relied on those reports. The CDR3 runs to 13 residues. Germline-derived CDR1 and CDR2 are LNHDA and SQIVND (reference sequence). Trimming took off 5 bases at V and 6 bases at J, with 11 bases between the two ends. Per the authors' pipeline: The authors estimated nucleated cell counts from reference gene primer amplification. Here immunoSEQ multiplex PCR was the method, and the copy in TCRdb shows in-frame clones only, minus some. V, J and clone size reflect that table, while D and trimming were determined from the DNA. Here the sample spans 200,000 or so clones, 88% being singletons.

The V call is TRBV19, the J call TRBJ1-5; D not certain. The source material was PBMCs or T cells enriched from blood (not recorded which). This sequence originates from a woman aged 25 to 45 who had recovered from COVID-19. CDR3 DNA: TGTGCCAGTAGTGGTTACGGCGGTCAGCCCCAGCATTTT. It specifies CASSGYGGQPQHF.